The T cell receptor beta chain described here comes from a study of regulatory T cells in long-lasting Graves disease. For TCR beta, libraries came from iRepertoire HTBI primers and Arm-PCR of CDR3 regions. TCRdb called the multiplex PCR reads again in MiXCR, with one record for every CDR3 protein. Of more than 450,000 distinct CDR3 sequences in the sample, around 15% were seen once. The CDR3 is 15 amino acids. CDR1 MGHRA and CDR2 YSYEKL come from the germline V gene. J was trimmed by 2 bases and V by 3 bases; bases with no gene match: 5. This clonotype was found a few times. The time point: newly diagnosed GD, antithyroid drugs for less than 3 months. RNA isolated from PBMCs was used to make the TCR library. From an endocrinology department in Xi'an, China, came the patients. The same data also contributed to another study, on T cells in Graves' hyperthyroidism and ophthalmopathy. This second study notes: For Graves' hyperthyroidism to be stable, ophthalmopathy could not progress within 18 months. From stable hyperthyroidism, ophthalmopathy was separated by a 13 V-J model.

The clonotype originates from a man aged 35 to 55 with Graves disease. The chain links TRBV4-1 to TRBJ2-5, with 8 bases lining up with TRBD1. The starting material was peripheral blood mononuclear cells (PBMCs), obtained at new diagnosis, from a patient treated with antithyroid drugs. CDR3 sequence: CASSHLRQGQETQYF. The CDR3 DNA follows: TGCGCCAGCAGCCACCTACGACAGGGGCAAGAGACCCAGTACTTC.